The next 3 T cell receptor beta chains were all read from a single sample in a study of cytotoxic CD8 clonotypes in ibrutinib-treated CLL. Assay used: immunoSEQ multiplex PCR; TCRdb lists only in-frame clones, some missing. This sample has some 300,000 clones, with more than 65% found just once. This specimen consisted of PBMCs, obtained before ibrutinib treatment. The receptors originated from a human donor with chronic lymphocytic leukemia.

This clone showed up just once. The chain employs TRBV9 and TRBJ2-1; no definite D call. This CDR3 is 12 amino acids long. Trimming left V 5 bases short and J 1 base short, with 4 bases between. Germline CDR1 reads SGDLS; CDR2 reads YYNGEE. CDR3 nucleotide sequence: TGTGCCAGCAGTCAGTCCTACAATGAGCAGTTCTTC. Translated, it gives CASSQSYNEQFF.

The chain combines TRBV28 with TRBJ2-3, with D perhaps TRBD1 or TRBD2 (5 bases each). The V gene's germline CDR1 is MDHEN and CDR2 SYDVKM. The CDR3 has 15 amino acids. Trimming stripped 6 bases from V and 3 bases from J, with 16 bases between. DNA of the CDR3: TGTGCCAGCAGCAACCGGGCCTGGGGGACAGATACGCAGTATTTT. Amino acid sequence: CASSNRAWGTDTQYF.

V is TRBV29-1 and J is TRBJ1-1, with 8 bases aligning to TRBD1. This CDR3 is 15 amino acids long. CDR1 is SQVTM and CDR2 is ANQGSEA in the germline V gene. Trimming removed 6 bases from V and 1 base from J; junction bases left unmatched: 10. The CDR3 DNA reads TGCAGCGTACTAAAATTGACAGGGGAGAACACTGAAGCTTTCTTT. Translating it yields CSVLKLTGENTEAFF.